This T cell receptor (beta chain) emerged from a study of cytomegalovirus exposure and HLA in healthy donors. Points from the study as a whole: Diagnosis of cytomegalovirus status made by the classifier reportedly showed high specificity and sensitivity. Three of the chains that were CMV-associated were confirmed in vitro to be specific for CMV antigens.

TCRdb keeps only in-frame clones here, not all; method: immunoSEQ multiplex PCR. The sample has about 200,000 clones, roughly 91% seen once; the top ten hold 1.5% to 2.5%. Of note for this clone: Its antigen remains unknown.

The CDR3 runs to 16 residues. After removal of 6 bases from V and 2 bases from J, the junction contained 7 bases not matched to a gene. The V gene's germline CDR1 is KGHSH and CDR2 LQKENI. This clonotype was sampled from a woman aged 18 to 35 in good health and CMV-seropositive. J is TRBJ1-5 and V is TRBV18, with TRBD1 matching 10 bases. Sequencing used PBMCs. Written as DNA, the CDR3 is TGTGCCAGCTCTCCAGGGACAGGGGTCGGCAATCAGCCCCAGCATTTT. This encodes CASSPGTGVGNQPQHF. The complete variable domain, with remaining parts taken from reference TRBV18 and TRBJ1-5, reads NAGVMQNPRHLVRRRGQEARLRCSPMKGHSHVYWYRQLPEEGLKFMVYLQKENIIDESGMPKERFSAEFPKEGPSILRIQQVVRGDSAAYFCASSPGTGVGNQPQHFGDGTRLSIL.